This section outlines one T cell receptor (beta chain) sequence together with its context. This specimen comes from a study of blood T cell repertoires in COVID-19. Study background: Acute and convalescent COVID-19 specimens originated in the United States, Italy and Spain. T cells, B-cell-depleted T cells, or PBMCs supplied cDNA or gDNA.

With V trimmed by 2 bases and J by 4 bases, 7 bases remained unmatched. The CDR3 has 16 residues. In germline, CDR1 is MNHNS, CDR2 SASEGT. In the original workflow: From reference gene primer amplification, estimates of nucleated cell counts were derived. Assay: immunoSEQ multiplex PCR; the TCRdb copy retains only in-frame clones and omits some. Clone size and the V and J calls come from that table; the DNA yielded D and trimming. This table has over 130,000 clones, around 73% appearing once. V and J are TRBV6-1 and TRBJ2-3, with TRBD2 matching 9 bases. Sample: peripheral blood. This receptor was taken from a woman aged 45 to 65 with active or convalescent COVID-19. Written as DNA, the CDR3 is TGTGCCAGCAGTGAAAGGAGCGGGGGGTTGGCAGATACGCAGTATTTT. Translation gives CASSERSGGLADTQYF.